Ten or more counts support the clone carrying this T cell receptor beta chain. The source of the sample is a study of Graves' ophthalmopathy and Graves' hyperthyroidism. This CDR3 is built from 14 residues. V was clipped by 2 bases and J by 5 bases, with 14 bases between them. Germline CDR1 SGDLS, CDR2 YYNGEE. Amplifying from RNA transcripts, the study obtained TCR beta CDR3 regions. HTBI-primed first-round RT-PCR preceded second-round multiplex PCR. TCRdb reprocessed the multiplex PCR reads via MiXCR and lists one record per CDR3 protein. The sample has some 400,000 distinct CDR3 sequences, approximately 20% seen once. As diagnostic evidence, clinical symptoms, serum thyroxine, TRAb, thyroid ultrasound and orbital computed tomography were relied upon.

The receptor's source is a woman aged 18-29 years with Graves' ophthalmopathy. The chain is built from TRBV9 and TRBJ2-7, with D possibly being TRBD1 or TRBD2 (5 bases each). Sample: peripheral blood. The CDR3 protein is CASSVSGTPDEQYF. The DNA for the CDR3 is TGTGCCAGCAGCGTTTCCGGGACGCCGGACGAGCAGTACTTC.